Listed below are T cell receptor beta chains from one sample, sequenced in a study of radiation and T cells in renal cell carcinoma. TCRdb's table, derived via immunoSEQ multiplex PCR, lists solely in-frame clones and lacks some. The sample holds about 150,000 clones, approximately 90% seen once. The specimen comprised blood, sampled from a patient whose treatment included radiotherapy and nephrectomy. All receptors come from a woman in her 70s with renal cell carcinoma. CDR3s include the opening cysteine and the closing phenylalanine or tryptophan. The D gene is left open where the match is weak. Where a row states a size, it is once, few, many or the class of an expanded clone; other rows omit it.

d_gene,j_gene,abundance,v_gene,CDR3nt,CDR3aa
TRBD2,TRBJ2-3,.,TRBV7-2,TGTGCCAGCAGCTTAACCAGCGGGGGGGCATCAGATACGCAGTATTTT,CASSLTSGGASDTQYF
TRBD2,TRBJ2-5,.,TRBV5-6,TGTGCCAGCAGCTTAAGAAAAAGCGGGGGGGGAGCCCAGTACTTC,CASSLRKSGGGAQYF
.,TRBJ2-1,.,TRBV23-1,TGCGCCAGCAGTCAATCCCCCGGGTGTGCTCGCCATGAGCAGTTCTTC,CASSQSPGCARHEQFF
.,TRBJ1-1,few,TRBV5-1,TGCGCCAGCAGCTTGGTCCTTCAGCAACCTGAAGCTTTCTTT,CASSLVLQQPEAFF
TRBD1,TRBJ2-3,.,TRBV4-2,TGTGCCAGCAGCCGCGGACAGGGGGATAACACAGATACGCAGTATTTT,CASSRGQGDNTDTQYF
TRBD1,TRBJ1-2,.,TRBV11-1,TGTGCCAGCAGCTCGAGGGACAGGGGGCAAGATCTGGACTATGGCTACACCTTC,CASSSRDRGQDLDYGYTF
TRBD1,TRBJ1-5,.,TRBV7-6,TGTGCCAGCAGCCCCCTCTGGGGACAGGGGGCGAATCAGCCCCAGCATTTT,CASSPLWGQGANQPQHF
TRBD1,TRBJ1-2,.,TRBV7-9,TGTGCCAGCAGCTTAGCTGGAGGGGACAGGGTGGATGGCTACACCTTC,CASSLAGGDRVDGYTF
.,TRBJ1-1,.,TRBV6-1,TGTGCCAGCAGGCTACTGAACACTGAAGCTTTCTTT,CASRLLNTEAFF
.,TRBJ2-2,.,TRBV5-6,TGTGCCAGCAGTCCCCAGGGTTTGGGGGAGCTGTTTTTT,CASSPQGLGELFF
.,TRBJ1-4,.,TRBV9,TGTGCCAGCAGCTTAAGCAGGGCTCAAAATGAAAAACTGTTTTTT,CASSLSRAQNEKLFF
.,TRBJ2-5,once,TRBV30,TGTGCCTGGAGTCTTCTAGAGGCCCAGTACTTC,CAWSLLEAQYF
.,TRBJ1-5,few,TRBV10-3,TGTGCCATCAGTGAGTTAAACAGGGACCCCCAGCATTTT,CAISELNRDPQHF
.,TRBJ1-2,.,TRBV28,TGTGCCAGCACCTCTTATTGGACGGGGGAACCCTATGGCTACACCTTC,CASTSYWTGEPYGYTF
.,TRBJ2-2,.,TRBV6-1,TGTGCCAGCAGTTCTAGACTAGAGGGTGCCGGGGAGCTGTTTTTT,CASSSRLEGAGELFF
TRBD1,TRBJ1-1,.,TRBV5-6,TGTGCCAGCACCAGACGGGACAGGGGCACTGAAGCTTTCTTT,CASTRRDRGTEAFF